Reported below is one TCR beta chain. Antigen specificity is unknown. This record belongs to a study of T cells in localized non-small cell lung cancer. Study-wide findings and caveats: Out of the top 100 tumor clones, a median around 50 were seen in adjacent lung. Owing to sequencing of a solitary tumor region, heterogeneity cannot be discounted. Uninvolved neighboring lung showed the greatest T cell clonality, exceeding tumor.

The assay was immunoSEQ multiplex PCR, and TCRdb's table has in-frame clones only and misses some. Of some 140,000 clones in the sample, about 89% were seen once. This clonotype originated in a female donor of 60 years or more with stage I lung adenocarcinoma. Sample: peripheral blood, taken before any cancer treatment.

The CDR3 loop reads CASSFLGGSEQYF. CDR3 DNA sequence: TGTGCCAGCAGTTTCCTTGGCGGAAGCGAGCAGTACTTC. This chain joins TRBV27 and TRBJ2-7; D gene unclear. The germline V gene encodes CDR1 MNHEY and CDR2 SMNVEV (reference sequence). The length of the CDR3 is 13 residues. V lost 3 bases, J lost 6 bases, and 12 bases lay in between.